This record concerns one T cell receptor (beta chain) sequence. The antigen remains undetermined. The data originate from a study of T cell responses to AZD1222 COVID-19 vaccine. Notes on the study in general: Spike-specific TCR breadth and depth rose after two AZD1222 doses. Clonal diversity may have been underestimated, and the donors were mostly white British, with more females than males. Every sample of the repertoires postdated the peak T cell response. Across the whole spike, CD4 TCRs peaked at regions 160-218 and 743-854.

The V and J ends lost 1 base and 7 bases respectively, with 5 bases between them. Germline loops: CDR1 SGHNT, CDR2 YENEEA. The CDR3 length is 12 residues. The method was immunoSEQ multiplex PCR; TCRdb's version includes in-frame clones alone and lacks a portion of them. The sample has about 150,000 clones, roughly nine tenths seen once. Source: peripheral blood, taken on day 0 of AZD1222 vaccination. The chain recombines TRBV11-3 with TRBJ2-1; D is undetermined. The origin of this receptor is an adult in good health. The CDR3 protein is CASSLGENEQFF. DNA for the CDR3: TGTGCCAGCAGCTTAGGAGAGAATGAGCAGTTCTTC.